These 21 T cell receptor beta chains came from one sample sequenced in a study of T cell responses to AZD1222 COVID-19 vaccine. The method was immunoSEQ multiplex PCR; TCRdb's version includes in-frame clones alone and lacks a portion of them. The sample includes 110,000 to 150,000 clones, about 93% seen only once; the top ten take about 9%. Specimen: peripheral blood, collected on day 0 of AZD1222 vaccination. These receptors were obtained from an adult in good health.

V usage is TRBV4-1 and J usage is TRBJ1-1; D is undetermined. CDR1 and CDR2 (germline): MGHRA, YSYEKL. V was cut by 1 base and J by 1 base, with 4 bases left in between. The CDR3 covers 13 residues. Written as DNA, the CDR3 is TGCGCCAGCAGCCAAGGAGGGAACACTGAAGCTTTCTTT. Translating it yields CASSQGGNTEAFF.

The V and J genes are TRBV5-8 and TRBJ1-4; tentatively, D is TRBD1 (5 bases). The germline V and J ends were trimmed by 0 bases and 1 base, with 10 bases remaining between them. This CDR3 comprises 16 residues. CDR1 SGHTS and CDR2 YDEGEE come from the germline V gene. The CDR3 nucleotides read TGTGCCAGCAGCTTGGGGTCGGGGGAAACTAATGAAAAACTGTTTTTT. Translation: CASSLGSGETNEKLFF.

V and J are TRBV6-2 or TRBV6-3 and TRBJ1-1; no clear D. V was shortened by 6 bases and J by 5 bases, with 19 bases between the two germline ends. Per germline, CDR1 MNHEY and CDR2 SVGEGT. The CDR3 is 15 amino acids. The CDR3 region is CASSFPLGPGTEAFF. The CDR3 region has the DNA TGTGCCAGCAGCTTCCCTCTAGGACCTGGGACTGAAGCTTTCTTT.

The chain couples TRBV28 to TRBJ2-1; the D gene could be TRBD1 or TRBD2 (6 bases each). V was pared by 7 bases and J by 9 bases, with 22 bases between. The CDR3 totals 15 residues. Germline V gives CDR1 MDHEN, CDR2 SYDVKM. DNA for the CDR3: TGTGCCAGCACCCAAGGGGGACTTACATTCAGTGAGCAGTTCTTC. The encoded protein is CASTQGGLTFSEQFF.

This chain joins TRBV4-1 and TRBJ1-1; TRBD1 agrees at 9 bases. CDR3 length: 17 amino acids. Germline V gene data show CDR1 as MGHRA and CDR2 as YSYEKL. V was pared by 0 bases and J by 0 bases, with 5 bases of the junction left unmatched. CDR3 in amino acids: CASSQENRGQMNTEAFF. The CDR3 nucleotides are TGCGCCAGCAGCCAAGAAAACAGGGGGCAAATGAACACTGAAGCTTTCTTT.

V gene TRBV5-6 combines with J gene TRBJ2-5; TRBD2 might be the D (6 bases). Per germline, CDR1 SGHDT and CDR2 YYEEEE. The V gene lost 0 bases and the J gene lost 2 bases, with 14 bases spanning the gap. CDR3 length equals 16 residues. This chain's CDR3 is CASSLGPAGLQETQYF. The CDR3 DNA reads TGTGCCAGCAGCTTGGGTCCAGCGGGTCTTCAAGAGACCCAGTACTTC.

The chain uses TRBV7-9 and TRBJ1-3, with D hard to call. Germline V lookup: CDR1 SEHNR, CDR2 FQNEAQ (reference sequence). V lost 5 bases and J 0 bases, leaving 14 bases between the germline ends. This CDR3 region has 16 residues. CDR3 bases: TGTGCCAGCAGCCAAACCGACTACACCTCTGGAAACACCATATATTTT. Its translation: CASSQTDYTSGNTIYF.

The CDR3 loop is CASSLISYEQYF. CDR3 in DNA: TGTGCCAGCAGCTTAATATCCTACGAGCAGTACTTC. The V call is TRBV5-5, the J call TRBJ2-7; D remains unclear. CDR1 and CDR2 (germline): SGHKS, YYEKEE (reference sequence). There are 12 residues in the CDR3. Trimming cost V 2 bases and J 1 base, with 4 bases left between them.

V is TRBV10-3 and J is TRBJ1-1; the D is unclear. The germline gives CDR1 ENHRY, CDR2 SYGVKD. CDR3 length equals 13 residues. The V gene lost 6 bases and the J gene lost 1 base, with 9 bases spanning the gap. CDR3 in amino acids: CAIRDGRNTEAFF. The CDR3, as DNA: TGTGCCATCAGGGACGGGAGGAACACTGAAGCTTTCTTT.

This rearrangement joins TRBV13 to TRBJ2-3; TRBD2 might be the D (6 bases). The CDR3 runs to 15 residues. Trimming removed 5 bases at V and 0 bases at J, with 12 bases between. Germline-derived CDR1 and CDR2 are PRHDT and FYEKMQ (reference sequence). The DNA of the CDR3 is TGTGCCAGCAGCACTCGGGGAGGTAGCACAGATACGCAGTATTTT. It yields the protein CASSTRGGSTDTQYF.

V is TRBV7-3 and J is TRBJ2-1, with TRBD1 identical over 8 bases. With 4 bases clipped from V and 6 bases from J, the junction kept 11 bases outside the gene matches. The CDR3 runs 16 residues. Germline-derived CDR1 and CDR2 are SGHTA and FQGTGA. The CDR3 spells CASSSQTWTGSNEQFF. The CDR3 DNA follows: TGTGCCAGCAGCTCCCAAACCTGGACAGGGAGCAATGAGCAGTTCTTC.

The genes are TRBV6-6 and TRBJ1-2; a possible D gene is TRBD1 (5 bases). Germline values: CDR1 MNHNY, CDR2 SVGAGI (reference sequence). This CDR3 contains 12 residues. The V end lost 2 bases, the J end lost 8 bases, and 9 bases lay between the germline ends. DNA for the CDR3: TGTGCCAGCAGTTACCCCCAGGGAGGCTACACCTTC. This translates into CASSYPQGGYTF.

V usage is TRBV27 and J usage is TRBJ1-5, with a tentative D call TRBD1 (5 bases). The CDR3 runs 17 residues. Trimming removed 2 bases from V and 5 bases from J, with 19 bases in between. CDR1 and CDR2 from the germline V gene are MNHEY and SMNVEV (reference sequence). The CDR3 protein is CASSLGRDGQPDQPQHF. CDR3 DNA sequence: TGTGCCAGCAGTTTAGGTAGGGACGGCCAACCGGATCAGCCCCAGCATTTT.

By sample share, this clone is medium-sized. The V gene is TRBV4-1, the J gene TRBJ2-3; tentatively, D is TRBD1 (6 bases). The CDR3 length is 17 residues. Trimming took off 4 bases at V and 2 bases at J, with 19 bases between the two ends. Germline V gene data show CDR1 as MGHRA and CDR2 as YSYEKL. The CDR3 loop is CASSLAGGRTATDTQYF. The DNA of the CDR3 is TGCGCCAGCAGCCTGGCGGGCGGAAGGACAGCCACAGATACGCAGTATTTT.

The chain joins TRBV24-1 to TRBJ2-2; D possibly corresponds to TRBD1 (5 bases). V was trimmed by 5 bases and J by 3 bases, leaving 12 bases between them. This CDR3 spans 15 amino acids. Germline V lookup: CDR1 KGHDR, CDR2 SFDVKD. CDR3 nucleotides: TGTGCCACCAGTGGCCGCGGACAAGACACCGGGGAGCTGTTTTTT. Translation gives CATSGRGQDTGELFF.

The chain has TRBV6-5 and TRBJ2-2, with D hard to call. This CDR3 has 12 residues. Trimming left V 10 bases short and J 5 bases short, with 11 bases between. Germline V gene data show CDR1 as MNHEY and CDR2 as SVGAGI. CDR3 region: CATLVGTGELFF. CDR3 DNA sequence: TGTGCCACCTTGGTTGGGACCGGGGAGCTGTTTTTT.

This clone has just one count. This sequence joins TRBV6-6 and TRBJ1-2; perhaps TRBD1 as D (5 bases). V lost 7 bases and J 5 bases, leaving 14 bases between the germline ends. Germline V gene data show CDR1 as MNHNY and CDR2 as SVGAGI (reference sequence). The CDR3 has 13 amino acids. The chain's CDR3 is CASTADSGYGYTF. CDR3 sequence (DNA): TGTGCCAGCACGGCCGATTCAGGGTATGGCTACACCTTC.

J is TRBJ1-5 and V is TRBV7-2; TRBD1 might be the D (6 bases). The germline V and J ends were trimmed by 6 bases and 3 bases, with 15 bases remaining between them. Germline V gene sequence: CDR1 SGHTA, CDR2 FQGNSA. There are 15 residues in the CDR3. CDR3 amino acids: CASRPAGDYNQPQHF. CDR3 nucleotide sequence: TGTGCCAGCAGACCTGCAGGGGATTACAATCAGCCCCAGCATTTT.

To note about this clone: An end of the junction differs from the germline gene, which may be a read error. The chain employs TRBV7-7 and TRBJ2-2; TRBD1 matches 7 bases. CDR1 is SSHAT, CDR2 FNYEAQ, per germline (reference sequence). CDR3 length: 14 amino acids. CDR3 nucleotide sequence: TGTGCTAGCAGCAGACAGGGCGGGACCGGGGAGCTGTTTTTT. It translates to CASSRQGGTGELFF.

V gene TRBV28 combines with J gene TRBJ1-2, with a weak D call TRBD1 (5 bases). The germline CDR1 and CDR2 sequences are MDHEN and SYDVKM. The CDR3 sequence is 14 residues long. V was clipped by 3 bases and J by 8 bases, with 16 bases between them. CDR3 loop: CASSLAGRGRGYTF. The DNA for the CDR3 is TGTGCCAGCAGTTTGGCAGGGAGGGGCAGGGGCTACACCTTC.

This sequence joins TRBV6-5 and TRBJ1-1; possibly TRBD1 for D (5 bases). Per the germline V gene, CDR1 is MNHEY and CDR2 is SVGAGI. With 4 bases removed from V and 0 bases from J, the gap between germline ends came to 9 bases. CDR3 length: 14 amino acids. Here the CDR3 DNA reads TGTGCCAGCAGTTCAGGGACCATGAACACTGAAGCTTTCTTT. Its translation: CASSSGTMNTEAFF.